Reported below is one TCR beta chain. It lacks a known antigen. The record has no base qualities; no much larger clone is one base away. Measured from the cysteine to the phenylalanine, the CDR3 is 14 residues long. Only CDR3 DNA is held: 42 bases, read in frame from base 1. The V end loses 7 bases and the J end loses 2 bases, and a stretch of 11 bases separates them. Looking up the germline V gene (reference sequence) yields CDR1 SEHNR and CDR2 FQNEAQ. Sequencing was carried out with an Illumina NovaSeq 6000. TCRalpha and TCRbeta cDNA libraries were constructed by 5'RACE with constant-segment primers, with sample barcodes and unique molecular identifiers being introduced. RNA was extracted from every sample with Trizol reagent. Amplification of the libraries took two PCR steps, and the second step added a second sample barcode plus Illumina TruSeq adapters. The libraries were sequenced on an Illumina NovaSeq using 2 x 150 bp paired-end reads. As for the original processing: With migec v1.2.7, reads were demultiplexed and then collapsed into UMI-guided consensus sequences. Using mixcr v2.1.11, the UMI consensuses were aligned to TRA and TRB V and J templates and assembled into clonotypes. Expanded or contracted clonotypes were those called significant by both edgeR and NoisET, with noise models trained on biological replicates. For edgeR calls, a false discovery rate-adjusted p below 0.01 and a log2 fold-change threshold of 1 were applied. As an exploratory analysis of dynamics, PCA with hierarchical clustering was applied to max-normalized trajectories of the 1000 most abundant clonotypes. Separately sequenced CD4+ and CD8+ repertoires were used to assign the CD4 or CD8 phenotype of responding clones. Through fastp at Q25 and MiXCR, TCRdb rebuilt clones from the public reads, retaining in-frame beta chains. Identical CDR3 proteins give one entry, which carries the most common genes and DNA. These V and J calls rely on TCRdb rather than the paper's analysis. The sample records approximately 270,000 distinct CDR3 sequences, roughly 16% of which are singletons. The ten largest make up approximately 25% of the sample.

Ficoll-Paque density gradient centrifugation was used to isolate PBMCs. This sample is drawn from a study of T-cell memory formation after mild COVID-19 (dated by TCRdb to about 2021). Broadly, across the study: TCR sequence clusters from the two donors were largely donor specific. Longitudinal TCRalpha and TCRbeta repertoire sequencing tracked T-cell clones expanding and contracting after mild COVID-19 in two donors. Two young, previously healthy adult volunteers, one female and one male, were included in the cohort.

What the authors observed across the whole study: The detection of some responding clones in pre-infection memory suggests that pre-existing cross-reactive memory T cells joined the SARS-CoV-2 response. The study included only a couple of mild cases, and larger cohorts that include severe cases with pre-infection samples were judged to be necessary. The second-wave clones that peaked on day 37 were not confirmed to be SARS-CoV-2 specific. Clones contracting from day 15 to 85 had balanced CD4/CD8 phenotypes, while a second wave expanding from day 15 to 37 was biased towards CD4+. Contracting CD4+ clones turned up mainly in the CM and EM memory subsets, whereas EMRA was where CD8+ clones were enriched.

The sequence was collected from a man aged 18 to 30 who had mild COVID-19 (a few samples of this study predate the infection). The sample titles of this study are shuffled in the database, so cell type and time point are left out; the donor was told from shared clones. This sequence uses TRBV7-9 and TRBJ2-2, with the D segment identity uncertain. The sample consisted of PBMCs or a T cell subset sorted from them (not recorded which). The nucleotide sequence reads as follows: TGTGCCAGCACCCCCGACACCAACACCGGGGAGCTGTTTTTT. Its coded protein is CASTPDTNTGELFF.